The next 14 T cell receptor beta chains were all read from a single sample in a study of cytomegalovirus exposure and HLA in healthy donors (dated by TCRdb to about 2017). Library creation used the immunoSEQ multiplex PCR assay. For the multiplex PCR, a mixture combining 60 forward primers for TCR Vbeta segments and 13 reverse primers for TCR Jbeta segments was used. What TCRdb holds here is the immuneACCESS table cut down to in-frame rearrangements. Part of the clones is not present; checked against another copy, under half of the missing clones reflect an unresolved V gene, and the others are unexplained. In this sample the table shows roughly 130,000 clones, around three quarters of which occur a single time. Of the sample, 3% to 3.5% falls within the top ten clones. Material: PBMCs. These receptors were obtained from a male donor in good health and CMV-seronegative.

The chain couples TRBV28 to TRBJ2-7; D may be TRBD2 (5 bases). The CDR3 has 14 residues. The germline V gene has CDR1 MDHEN and CDR2 SYDVKM. V gave up 6 bases and J gave up 2 bases, with 14 bases separating them. The CDR3 here is CASSRPGITYEQYF. CDR3 in DNA: TGTGCCAGCAGCCGGCCCGGGATTACCTACGAGCAGTACTTC.

The rearrangement joins TRBV7-2 to TRBJ2-2; 10 bases line up with TRBD1. CDR3 length: 17 amino acids. The V and J ends lost 1 base and 3 bases, in that order; junction bases with no gene match: 5. The germline V gene has CDR1 SGHTA and CDR2 FQGNSA. CDR3 sequence reads: CASSLVPGQGDTGELFF. CDR3 in DNA: TGTGCCAGCAGCTTAGTTCCAGGACAGGGGGACACCGGGGAGCTGTTTTTT.

This sequence joins TRBV30 and TRBJ1-3; 8 bases are a match to TRBD1. CDR3 size: 15 residues. Trimming removed 5 bases from V and 2 bases from J; junction bases left unmatched: 8. Germline assignment: CDR1 GTSNPN and CDR2 SVGIG (reference sequence). CDR3 bases: TGTGCCTGGGGAAGGACAGGGAAAGCTGGAAACACCATATATTTT. Protein product: CAWGRTGKAGNTIYF.

This sequence joins TRBV7-7 and TRBJ1-1; D gene unclear. Trimming removed 6 bases from V and 5 bases from J, with 13 bases in between. The CDR3 is made up of 13 amino acids. Per the germline V gene, CDR1 is SSHAT and CDR2 is FNYEAQ (reference sequence). CDR3: CASSNAPGTEAFF. The CDR3 DNA reads as TGTGCCAGCAGTAACGCCCCGGGAACTGAAGCTTTCTTT.

This clone showed up just a few times. The chain links TRBV5-1 to TRBJ2-7; D remains ambiguous. The CDR3 has 11 residues. CDR1 and CDR2 (germline): SGHRS, YFSETQ. V lost 0 bases to trimming and J lost 7 bases, with 5 bases between them. The CDR3 nucleotides are TGCGCCAGCAGCTTGGGTGAGGAGCAGTACTTC. Translated: CASSLGEEQYF.

V gene TRBV4-2 combines with J gene TRBJ1-6; TRBD1 agrees at 7 bases. Germline V gene sequence: CDR1 LGHNA, CDR2 YNFKEQ. The CDR3 is 15 amino acids. With V trimmed by 0 bases and J by 8 bases, 4 bases remained unmatched. The CDR3: CASSQDARGDSPLHF. The CDR3 DNA reads TGTGCCAGCAGCCAAGATGCCAGGGGGGATTCACCCCTCCACTTT.

The chain has TRBV29-1 and TRBJ2-3; TRBD2 matches at 7 bases. CDR1 and CDR2 from the germline V gene are SQVTM and ANQGSEA. V dropped 3 bases and J dropped 5; count of bases not matched to a gene: 2. The CDR3 runs 12 residues. In DNA, the CDR3 is TGCAGCGTTGAGGCTAGCGGAGATACGCAGTATTTT. Translated: CSVEASGDTQYF.

The genes are TRBV2 and TRBJ2-1; D remains unclear. Germline loops: CDR1 SNHLY, CDR2 FYNNEI. This CDR3 has 12 amino acids. Deletions cut 2 bases from V and 14 bases from J, with 13 bases between. DNA of the CDR3: TGTGCCAGCAGTGAAAGTCGTACGGGTGAGTTCTTC. This translates into CASSESRTGEFF.

The V and J genes are TRBV5-8 and TRBJ2-5, with 15 nucleotides matching TRBD2. There are 17 residues in the CDR3. The V gene end was trimmed by 4 bases and the J gene end by 5 bases; junction bases not matched to a gene: 9. Germline V lookup: CDR1 SGHTS, CDR2 YDEGEE. The CDR3 DNA sequence: TGTGCCAGCAGCACGGGACTAGCGGGAGGTGATTCGGAGACCCAGTACTTC. Its translation: CASSTGLAGGDSETQYF.

This chain connects TRBV6-5 to TRBJ2-3, with a weak D call TRBD2 (6 bases). CDR1 and CDR2 (germline): MNHEY, SVGAGI. With 7 bases removed from V and 3 bases from J, the gap between germline ends came to 17 bases. The CDR3 totals 15 residues. CDR3 sequence: CASTDPGGGTDTQYF. CDR3 DNA: TGTGCCAGCACCGACCCCGGGGGTGGGACAGATACGCAGTATTTT.

This rearrangement joins TRBV11-2 to TRBJ1-2; 9 nucleotides match TRBD1. The J segment lost 2 bases and the V segment lost 3 bases, leaving 1 base of the junction unmatched. CDR1 SGHAT and CDR2 FQNNGV come from the germline V gene. There are 14 residues in the CDR3. The CDR3 region has the DNA TGTGCCAGCAGCTTGACAGGGGGGAACTATGGCTACACCTTC. It is translated as CASSLTGGNYGYTF.

V gene TRBV30 combines with J gene TRBJ2-5; TRBD1 might be the D (6 bases). The CDR3 runs 16 residues. V was trimmed by 4 bases and J by 2 bases, leaving 20 bases between them. Per the germline V gene, CDR1 is GTSNPN and CDR2 is SVGIG (reference sequence). For the CDR3, the DNA is TGTGCCTGGACTAGGTGGGCAGGGGATCTACAAGAGACCCAGTACTTC. Protein: CAWTRWAGDLQETQYF. Full variable domain (rest looked up from reference TRBV30 and TRBJ2-5): SQTIHQWPATLVQPVGSPLSLECTVEGTSNPNLYWYRQAAGRGLQLLFYSVGIGQISSEVPQNLSASRPQDRQFILSSKKLLLSDSGFYLCAWTRWAGDLQETQYFGPGTRLLVL.

This chain uses TRBV6-5 with TRBJ1-1; D may be TRBD1 (5 bases). Per germline, CDR1 MNHEY and CDR2 SVGAGI. V lost 5 bases and J 0 bases, leaving 10 bases between the germline ends. The CDR3 totals 14 residues. The CDR3, as DNA: TGTGCCAGCAGTGAAGACAGAGTGAACACTGAAGCTTTCTTT. Protein sequence: CASSEDRVNTEAFF.

The gene calls are TRBV30 and TRBJ1-1; D may be TRBD1 (5 bases). The germline V gene encodes CDR1 GTSNPN and CDR2 SVGIG (reference sequence). The CDR3 spans 13 residues. Trimming took 3 bases from V and 5 from J, leaving 13 bases between them. The DNA for the CDR3 is TGTGCCTGGAGAACAGGCGGAGAAACTGAAGCTTTCTTT. It specifies CAWRTGGETEAFF.